Sequencing of this TCR beta chain was carried out in a study of neurological immune-mediated disorders. Findings and caveats of the study: The absence of any CDR3 amino acid sequence shared by expanded clones across subjects suggests that repertoires were private in all groups.

In its sample, this clonotype was seen many times. As yet, its antigen is unknown. Unsorted libraries came from 2 million PBMCs stored at -80 °C. As for the cDNA, it was generated by 5'RACE with 10-nucleotide random UMIs. Over 200 million TCR-beta sequences (from 15-18 subjects) were yielded by each sequencing run. MiXCR, applied by TCRdb to the 5' RACE reads, yields one record per CDR3 protein. The sample has more than 40,000 distinct CDR3 sequences, approximately 2.8% seen once. The sample was PBMCs. This TCR was sampled from a woman aged 50 to 60 with multiple sclerosis.

The CDR3 loop is CSASGGVGNTIYF. The CDR3 coding sequence is TGCAGTGCTAGCGGGGGAGTTGGAAACACCATATATTTT. J is TRBJ1-3 and V is TRBV20-1; tentative D call: TRBD1 (5 bases). The V end lost 3 bases, the J end lost 3 bases, and 9 bases lay between the germline ends. Germline V gene data show CDR1 as DFQATT and CDR2 as SNEGSKA (reference sequence). This CDR3 is built from 13 residues.